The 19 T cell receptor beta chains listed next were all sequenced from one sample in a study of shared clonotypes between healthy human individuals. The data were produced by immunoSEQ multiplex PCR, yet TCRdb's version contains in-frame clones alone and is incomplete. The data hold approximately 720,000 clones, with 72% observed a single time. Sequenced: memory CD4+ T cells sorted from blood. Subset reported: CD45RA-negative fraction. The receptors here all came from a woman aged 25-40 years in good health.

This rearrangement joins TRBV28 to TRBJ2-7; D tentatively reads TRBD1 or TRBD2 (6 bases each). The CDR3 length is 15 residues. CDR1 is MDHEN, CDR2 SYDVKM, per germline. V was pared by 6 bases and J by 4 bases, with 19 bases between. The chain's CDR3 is CASSPTQGGLYEQYF. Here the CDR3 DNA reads TGTGCCAGCAGCCCGACCCAAGGGGGGCTATACGAGCAGTACTTC.

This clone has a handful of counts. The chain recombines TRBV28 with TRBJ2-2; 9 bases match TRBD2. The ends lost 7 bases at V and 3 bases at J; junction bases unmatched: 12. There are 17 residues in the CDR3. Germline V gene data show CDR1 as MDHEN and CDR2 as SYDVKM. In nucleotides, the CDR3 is TGTGCCAGCACCCCAGAAAGCGGGAGGCCCCACACCGGGGAGCTGTTTTTT. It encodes CASTPESGRPHTGELFF.

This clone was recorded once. This chain's CDR3 is CASSAHPRGRNTEAFF. The CDR3 nucleotides read TGCGCCAGCAGCGCGCACCCCAGGGGGAGAAACACTGAAGCTTTCTTT. The chain employs TRBV4-1 and TRBJ1-1; the match to TRBD1 covers 7 bases. Trimming took 5 bases from V and 2 from J; bases not matched to a gene: 11. This CDR3 comprises 16 residues. Germline CDR1 is MGHRA and CDR2 is YSYEKL.

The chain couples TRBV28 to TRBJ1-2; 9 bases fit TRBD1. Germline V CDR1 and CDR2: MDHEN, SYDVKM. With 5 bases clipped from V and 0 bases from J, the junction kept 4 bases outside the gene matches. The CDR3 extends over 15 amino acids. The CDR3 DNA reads TGTGCCAGCAGTCTAGGGGACAGGGCTAACTATGGCTACACCTTC. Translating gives CASSLGDRANYGYTF.

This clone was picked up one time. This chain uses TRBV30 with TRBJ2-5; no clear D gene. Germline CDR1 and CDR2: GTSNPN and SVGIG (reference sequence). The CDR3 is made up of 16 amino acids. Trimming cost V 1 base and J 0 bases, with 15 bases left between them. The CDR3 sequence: CAWSDWAGAYQETQYF. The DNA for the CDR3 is TGTGCCTGGAGTGACTGGGCAGGAGCCTACCAAGAGACCCAGTACTTC.

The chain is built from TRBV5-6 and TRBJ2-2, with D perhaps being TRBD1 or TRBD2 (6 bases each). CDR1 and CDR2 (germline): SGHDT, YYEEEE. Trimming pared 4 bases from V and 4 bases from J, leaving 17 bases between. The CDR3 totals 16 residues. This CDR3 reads CASSLSRGAITGELFF. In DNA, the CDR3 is TGTGCCAGCAGCCTCTCTAGGGGGGCGATCACCGGGGAGCTGTTTTTT.

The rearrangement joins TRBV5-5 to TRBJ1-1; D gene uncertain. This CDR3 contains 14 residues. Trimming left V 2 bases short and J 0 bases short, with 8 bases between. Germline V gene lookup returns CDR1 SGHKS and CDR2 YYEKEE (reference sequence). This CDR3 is CASSFSPLNTEAFF. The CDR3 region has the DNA TGTGCCAGCAGCTTCTCTCCCCTGAACACTGAAGCTTTCTTT.

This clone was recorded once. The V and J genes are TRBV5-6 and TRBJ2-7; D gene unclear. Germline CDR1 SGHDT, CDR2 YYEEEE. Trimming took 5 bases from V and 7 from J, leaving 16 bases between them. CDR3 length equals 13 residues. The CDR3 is CASSFLDSFEQYF. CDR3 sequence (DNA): TGTGCCAGCAGTTTCCTCGACTCTTTTGAGCAGTACTTC. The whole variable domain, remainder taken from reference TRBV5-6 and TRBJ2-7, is DAGVTQSPTHLIKTRGQQVTLRCSPKSGHDTVSWYQQALGQGPQFIFQYYEEEERQRGNFPDRFSGHQFPNYSSELNVNALLLGDSALYLCASSFLDSFEQYFGPGTRLTVT.

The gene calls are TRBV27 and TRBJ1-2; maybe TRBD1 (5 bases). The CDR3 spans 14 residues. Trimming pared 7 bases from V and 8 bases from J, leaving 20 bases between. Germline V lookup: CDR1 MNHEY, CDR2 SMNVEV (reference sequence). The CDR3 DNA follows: TGTGCCAGCACCGCGCAGCCATCAGGGAGGGGCTACACCTTC. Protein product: CASTAQPSGRGYTF.

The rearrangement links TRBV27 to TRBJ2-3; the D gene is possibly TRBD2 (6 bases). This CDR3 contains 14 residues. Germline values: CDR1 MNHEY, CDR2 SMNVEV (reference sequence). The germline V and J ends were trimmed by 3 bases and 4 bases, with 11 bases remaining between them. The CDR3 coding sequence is TGTGCCAGCAGTTTTAGCGGAGGAGCAGATACGCAGTATTTT. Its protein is CASSFSGGADTQYF.

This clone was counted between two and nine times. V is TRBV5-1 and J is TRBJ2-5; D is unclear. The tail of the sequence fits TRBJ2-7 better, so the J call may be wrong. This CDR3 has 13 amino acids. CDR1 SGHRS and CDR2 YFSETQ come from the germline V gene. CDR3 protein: CASSFDGNYEQYF. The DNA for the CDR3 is TGCGCCAGCAGCTTCGACGGAAACTACGAGCAGTACTTC.

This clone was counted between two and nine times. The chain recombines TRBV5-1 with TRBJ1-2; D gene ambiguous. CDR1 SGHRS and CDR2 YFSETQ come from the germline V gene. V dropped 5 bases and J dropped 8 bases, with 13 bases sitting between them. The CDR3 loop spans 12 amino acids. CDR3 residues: CASSIDGGGYTF. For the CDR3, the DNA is TGCGCCAGCAGTATCGACGGTGGAGGCTACACCTTC.

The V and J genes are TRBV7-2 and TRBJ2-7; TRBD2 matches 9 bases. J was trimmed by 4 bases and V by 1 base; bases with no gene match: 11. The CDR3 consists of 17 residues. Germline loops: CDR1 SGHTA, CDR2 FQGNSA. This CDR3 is CASSLGWSSGSEYEQYF. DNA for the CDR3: TGTGCCAGCAGCTTAGGATGGAGTAGCGGGAGTGAATACGAGCAGTACTTC.

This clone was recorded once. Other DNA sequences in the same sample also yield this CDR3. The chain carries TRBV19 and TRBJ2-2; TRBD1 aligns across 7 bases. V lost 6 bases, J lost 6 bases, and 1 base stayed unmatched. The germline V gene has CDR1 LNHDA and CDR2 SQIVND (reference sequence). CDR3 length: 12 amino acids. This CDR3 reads CASSDRAGELFF. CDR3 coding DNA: TGTGCCAGTAGCGACAGGGCCGGGGAGCTGTTTTTT.

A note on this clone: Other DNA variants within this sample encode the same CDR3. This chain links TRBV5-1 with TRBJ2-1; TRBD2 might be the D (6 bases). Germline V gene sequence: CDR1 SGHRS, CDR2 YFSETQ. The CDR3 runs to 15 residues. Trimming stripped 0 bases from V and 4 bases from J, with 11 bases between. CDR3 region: CASSLASSAYNEQFF. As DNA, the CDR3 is TGCGCCAGCAGCTTGGCGTCTAGCGCGTACAATGAGCAGTTCTTC.

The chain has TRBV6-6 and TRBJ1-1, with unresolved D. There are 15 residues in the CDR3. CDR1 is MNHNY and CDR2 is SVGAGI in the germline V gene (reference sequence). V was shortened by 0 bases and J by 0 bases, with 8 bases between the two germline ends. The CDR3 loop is CASSYSNTVNTEAFF. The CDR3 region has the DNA TGTGCCAGCAGTTACTCGAATACAGTGAACACTGAAGCTTTCTTT.

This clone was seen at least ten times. This CDR3 reads CASSFSSGANVLTF. Here the CDR3 DNA reads TGTGCCAGCAGCTTCTCTTCTGGGGCCAACGTCCTGACTTTC. V usage is TRBV7-4 and J usage is TRBJ2-6; the D is unclear. CDR1 SGHVT and CDR2 SQSDAQ come from the germline V gene. The CDR3 consists of 14 residues. Trimming removed 3 bases at V and 1 base at J, with 4 bases between.

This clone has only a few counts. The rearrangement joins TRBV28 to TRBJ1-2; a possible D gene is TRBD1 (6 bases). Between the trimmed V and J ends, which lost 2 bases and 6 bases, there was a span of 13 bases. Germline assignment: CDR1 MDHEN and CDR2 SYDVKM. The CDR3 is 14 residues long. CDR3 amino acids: CASSLMGGGHGYTF. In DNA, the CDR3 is TGTGCCAGCAGTTTAATGGGGGGCGGGCATGGCTACACCTTC.

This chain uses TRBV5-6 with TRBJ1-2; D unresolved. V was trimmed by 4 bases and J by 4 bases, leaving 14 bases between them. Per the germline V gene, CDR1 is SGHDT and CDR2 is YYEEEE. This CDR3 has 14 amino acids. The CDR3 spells CASSQVASFYGYTF. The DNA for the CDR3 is TGTGCCAGCAGCCAGGTGGCGTCCTTCTATGGCTACACCTTC.